The source of this T cell receptor (beta chain) is a study of radiation and T cells in renal cell carcinoma. Study context: Nephrectomy followed 15 Gy stereotactic body radiation by 4 weeks.

Germline assignment: CDR1 LNHDA and CDR2 SQIVND (reference sequence). The CDR3 has 15 amino acids. The V and J ends lost 3 bases and 2 bases respectively, with 13 bases between them. Findings and limits, study-wide: From baseline, blood top tumor clonotypes peaked at 2 weeks post-radiation. Without pretreatment biopsies, baseline tumor clonotype presence was undetermined.

Time point reported: blood 2 weeks post-SBRT. Treatment defined: 15 Gy SBRT to primary tumor, nephrectomy 4 weeks later. The tumor was a clear cell renal cell carcinoma. Sequenced by immunoSEQ multiplex PCR; TCRdb stores in-frame clones only, minus some. The sample yields roughly 120,000 clones, approximately 80% seen once. In its sample, this clone was seen a few times. Its target is unknown. The origin of this receptor is a woman in her sixties with renal cell carcinoma. The specimen was blood, collected from a patient whose treatment included radiotherapy and nephrectomy. The rearrangement joins TRBV19 to TRBJ1-1; TRBD1 might be the D (5 bases). CDR3 DNA: TGTGCCAGTAGTATTGGTGTGACAGCTAACACTGAAGCTTTCTTT. Its protein is CASSIGVTANTEAFF.